This TCR beta chain originates from a study of shared clonotypes between healthy human individuals. Trimming pared 1 base from V and 0 bases from J, leaving 13 bases between. The CDR3 is made up of 17 amino acids. Germline V gene data show CDR1 as SEHNR and CDR2 as FQNEAQ (reference sequence). Points from the study as a whole: Sampling included only blood; tissue repertoires likely differ. Estimated richness was generally greater in naive than memory subsets.

Concerning this clone itself: Antigen specificity is unknown.

The protocol was immunoSEQ multiplex PCR, while the TCRdb copy is restricted to in-frame clones and leaves out a portion. The data hold millions of clones, with about 95% observed a single time. Naive CD8 cells comprised CD45RO-negative, CCR7-positively selected cells, excluding terminally differentiated effector memory CD45RA+ cells. Adult Caucasians living in Nashville, Tennessee made up all of the donors. The receptor's source is a man aged 18 to 29 in good health. This chain connects TRBV7-9 to TRBJ2-1; D is ambiguous. The source material was naive CD8+ T cells sorted from blood. The CDR3 DNA follows: TGTGCCAGCAGCTTAGAATCTACGGCTAGCTCCTACAATGAGCAGTTCTTC. Amino acids: CASSLESTASSYNEQFF.